One sample yielded the 19 T cell receptor beta chains listed below, sequenced in a study of CD8+CD57+ T cells in acquired aplastic anemia. Patients chosen for sequencing had shown CD8+CD57+ cell expansion by flow cytometry. The study profiled TCR beta VDJ and CDR3 using genomic DNA as template. TCRdb re-called the reads through MiXCR, storing one row per CDR3 protein. The sample contains 150,000 to 200,000 distinct CDR3 sequences, around 50% of which appear only once. Sequencing was done on a sample of sorted CD4+, CD8+, or CD8+CD57+ T cells (not recorded which) from PBMCs. These receptors were taken from a human donor with aplastic anemia.

This clonotype was counted ten times or more. The CDR3 region has the DNA TGTGCCAGCAGCGTAGCCCTCTTCAGAGATACGCAGTATTTT. The encoded protein is CASSVALFRDTQYF. V and J are TRBV9 and TRBJ2-3; no definite D call. This CDR3 comprises 14 residues. Per germline, CDR1 SGDLS and CDR2 YYNGEE. The V and J ends lost 0 bases and 5 bases respectively, with 10 bases between them.

This clonotype occurred a few times. This chain connects TRBV27 to TRBJ1-6, with TRBD1 as a possible D gene (6 bases). Per germline, CDR1 MNHEY and CDR2 SMNVEV (reference sequence). The V and J ends lost 5 bases and 5 bases respectively, with 16 bases between them. This CDR3 region has 16 residues. The chain's CDR3 is CASSPLRGVDNSPLHF. For the CDR3, the DNA is TGTGCCAGCAGTCCACTAAGGGGGGTCGATAATTCACCCCTCCACTTT.

V and J are TRBV2 and TRBJ2-7, with unresolved D. Germline assignment: CDR1 SNHLY and CDR2 FYNNEI. V was clipped by 1 base and J by 12 bases, with 10 bases between them. The CDR3 covers 11 residues. CDR3 sequence: CASSEGVIPYF. The CDR3 coding sequence is TGTGCCAGCAGTGAAGGTGTAATTCCGTACTTC.

The CDR3 protein is CASNQGTGNTIYF. CDR3 DNA sequence: TGTGCCAGCAACCAGGGGACTGGAAACACCATATATTTT. The rearrangement joins TRBV2 to TRBJ1-3; TRBD1 might be the D (6 bases). The CDR3 loop spans 13 amino acids. Trimming removed 7 bases at V and 2 bases at J, with 9 bases between. The germline gives CDR1 SNHLY, CDR2 FYNNEI.

On this clonotype: This clone may be a read error of a much larger clone one base away. The V gene is TRBV5-6, the J gene TRBJ2-7; D is possibly TRBD1 (6 bases). The CDR3 runs to 13 residues. Germline assignment: CDR1 SGHDT and CDR2 YYEEEE. The CDR3 nucleotides read TGTACCAGCAGCTCACAGGGTTGGTACGAGCAGTACTTC. It is translated as CTSSSQGWYEQYF.

Comment on this clonotype: Mismatch with germline at one junction end may stem from a read error. This sequence joins TRBV7-3 and TRBJ2-2; D may correspond to TRBD1 or TRBD2 (6 bases each). Germline lookup yields CDR1 SGHTA and CDR2 FQGTGA. The CDR3 covers 16 residues. Here the CDR3 reads CASSLQATPGAGELFF. The CDR3, as DNA: TGTGCCAGCAGCTTACAGGCCACCCCGGGGGCCGGGGAGCTGTTCTTT.

This clonotype has only a few counts. Germline is not matched at one junction end, which may reflect a read error. This chain uses TRBV7-2 with TRBJ1-5, with unresolved D. The CDR3 runs 13 residues. The germline V gene encodes CDR1 SGHTA and CDR2 FQGNSA. DNA of the CDR3: TGTGCCAGCAGTTTAGACCGCAATCAGCCCCAGCATTTT. Amino acid sequence: CASSLDRNQPQHF.

V is TRBV19 and J is TRBJ1-2; the D gene is possibly TRBD1 (5 bases). The CDR3 runs to 13 residues. The germline V gene has CDR1 LNHDA and CDR2 SQIVND (reference sequence). Trimming pared 4 bases from V and 6 bases from J, leaving 12 bases between. The CDR3 DNA is TGTGCCAGTAGTAAACAGGTGGGAAATGGCTACACCTTC. This sequence encodes CASSKQVGNGYTF.

Notes on this clonotype: Compared with germline, one end of the junction differs, possibly owing to a read error. The genes are TRBV3-1 and TRBJ1-2; no clear D gene. The CDR3 loop spans 12 amino acids. CDR1 is LGHDT and CDR2 is YNNKEL in the germline V gene (reference sequence). CDR3 sequence: CAGSQERYGYTF. The CDR3, as DNA: TGTGCCGGCAGCCAAGAGAGGTATGGCTACACCTTC. The variable domain in full, completed from reference TRBV3-1 and TRBJ1-2, reads DTAVSQTPKYLVTQMGNDKSIKCEQNLGHDTMYWYKQDSKKFLKIMFSYNNKELIINETVPNRFSPKSPDKAHLNLHINSLELGDSAVYFCAGSQERYGYTFGSGTRLTVV.

This clonotype was picked up one time. This chain connects TRBV10-3 to TRBJ1-1; a weak D match, TRBD1 (6 bases). The V end was cut by 0 bases, the J end by 5 bases, with 7 bases between. This CDR3 has 13 amino acids. Germline V gives CDR1 ENHRY, CDR2 SYGVKD. DNA of the CDR3: TGTGCCATCAGTGAGTCCCAGGGGACTGAAGCTTTCTTT. Amino acids: CAISESQGTEAFF.

Many counts were recorded for this clonotype. The chain joins TRBV5-5 to TRBJ1-5, with no clear D. The ends were cut back, 0 bases at V and 4 bases at J, with 5 bases in the middle. Germline lookup yields CDR1 SGHKS and CDR2 YYEKEE (reference sequence). The CDR3 consists of 13 residues. The CDR3 loop reads CASSLAINQPQHF. CDR3 DNA sequence: TGTGCCAGCAGCTTGGCGATAAATCAGCCCCAGCATTTT.

Regarding this clonotype: With a much larger clone just one base away, this may be a read error. Likely a read error: the CDR3 ends without its conserved phenylalanine or tryptophan. The V call is TRBV10-3, the J call TRBJ2-7, with unresolved D. CDR3 length equals 12 residues. Per the germline V gene, CDR1 is ENHRY and CDR2 is SYGVKD. CDR3 nucleotides: TGTGCCAGCAGTTCTCGAACCTACGAGCAGTACCTC. This codes for CASSSRTYEQYL.

This clonotype turned up a few times. The V and J genes are TRBV6-1 and TRBJ2-3, with 8 bases fitting TRBD1. The germline gives CDR1 MNHNS, CDR2 SASEGT. The CDR3 extends over 16 amino acids. The ends lost 4 bases at V and 6 bases at J; junction bases unmatched: 12. The DNA of the CDR3 is TGTGCCAGCAGTGCCCAGACAGGGGCCTTGGCGGATACGCAGTATTTT. Its translation is CASSAQTGALADTQYF.

Turning to this clonotype: One base away lies a much larger clone, so this may be a sequencing read error. The rearrangement uses TRBV5-4 and TRBJ2-7; D unclear. The germline V and J ends were trimmed by 4 bases and 7 bases, with 21 bases remaining between them. The CDR3 is 15 amino acids. Germline V lookup: CDR1 SGHNT, CDR2 YYREEE (reference sequence). The CDR3 spells CASSLPRTANNEQYF. Written as DNA, the CDR3 is TGTGCCAGCAGCCTCCCCCGGACGGCCAACAATGAGCAGTACTTC. Looking up the rest from reference TRBV5-4 and TRBJ2-7 gives the full variable domain: ETGVTQSPTHLIKTRGQQVTLRCSSQSGHNTVSWYQQALGQGPQFIFQYYREEENGRGNFPPRFSGLQFPNYSSELNVNALELDDSALYLCASSLPRTANNEQYFGPGTRLTVT.

The gene calls are TRBV7-9 and TRBJ1-1, with D possibly matching TRBD1 (5 bases). The V and J ends lost 6 bases and 1 base respectively, with 12 bases between them. The CDR3 is made up of 14 amino acids. Germline V gives CDR1 SEHNR, CDR2 FQNEAQ (reference sequence). The CDR3 protein is CASRPYTGNTEAFF. As DNA, the CDR3 is TGTGCCAGCAGGCCATATACAGGGAACACTGAAGCTTTCTTT.

This clonotype was found many times. The V call is TRBV19, the J call TRBJ1-3; D unclear. Germline loops: CDR1 LNHDA, CDR2 SQIVND (reference sequence). CDR3 size: 14 residues. Trimming pared 6 bases from V and 0 bases from J, leaving 9 bases between. Here the CDR3 DNA reads TGTGCCAGTAGCATACAGAGCTCTGGAAACACCATATATTTT. Its protein is CASSIQSSGNTIYF. The full variable domain, completed using reference TRBV19 and TRBJ1-3, is DGGITQSPKYLFRKEGQNVTLSCEQNLNHDAMYWYRQDPGQGLRLIYYSQIVNDFQKGDIAEGYSVSREKKESFPLTVTSAQKNPTAFYLCASSIQSSGNTIYFGEGSWLTVV.

Many counts were recorded for this clonotype. The V and J genes are TRBV15 and TRBJ2-5; 9 nucleotides agree with TRBD2. This CDR3 comprises 16 residues. CDR1 is LNHNV, CDR2 YYDKDF, per germline (reference sequence). V was pared by 1 base and J by 4 bases, with 7 bases of the junction left unmatched. The CDR3 here is CATSRAGSGSPETQYF. The CDR3 DNA is TGTGCCACCAGCAGAGCAGGTAGCGGGAGCCCAGAGACCCAGTACTTC.

This clonotype was detected ten times or more. The chain's CDR3 is CASRGSGLGTDTQYF. The CDR3 DNA reads as TGTGCCAGCAGGGGGTCAGGGCTCGGGACAGATACGCAGTATTTT. The chain couples TRBV6-2 or TRBV6-3 to TRBJ2-3, with a weak D call TRBD1 (5 bases). The V gene lost 6 bases and the J gene lost 3 bases, with 16 bases spanning the gap. Germline CDR1 and CDR2: MNHEY and SVGEGT. The CDR3 consists of 15 residues.

This chain uses TRBV24-1 with TRBJ2-2, with TRBD1 matching over 7 bases. The CDR3 has 16 amino acids. In germline, CDR1 is KGHDR, CDR2 SFDVKD. Germline trimming cut 9 bases from V and 5 bases from J; bases unmatched to any gene: 14. The CDR3: CATGWAGGQGTGELFF. For the CDR3, the DNA is TGTGCCACCGGATGGGCAGGGGGTCAGGGAACCGGGGAGCTGTTTTTT.